This T cell receptor beta chain comes out of a study of shared clonotypes between healthy human individuals. In germline, CDR1 is GTSNPN, CDR2 SVGIG (reference sequence). This CDR3 contains 12 residues. Concerning this clone: The antigen remains undetermined.

Notes on the study in general: The generation probabilities recorded for non-shared clonotypes fell below those of clonotypes shared by all four donors.

Clones were read by immunoSEQ multiplex PCR, and TCRdb kept only the in-frame ones, dropping some. There are around 2.5 million clones in the sample; 80% to 95% occur only once, and 0.36% lies in the top ten. The chain recombines TRBV30 with TRBJ2-7; D is unresolved. With the DNA end fitting TRBJ2-5 better, the J assignment may be wrong. The clonotype was recovered from a man younger than 35 in good health. Some clones in this sample may be carry-over from other donors' samples. Sequenced input: naive CD4+ T cells from PBMCs. Subset denoted: CD45RA+ positively selected. CDR3 in amino acids: CAWSGSAKTQYF. The CDR3 DNA reads as TGTGCCTGGAGTGGGAGCGCGAAGACCCAGTACTTC.